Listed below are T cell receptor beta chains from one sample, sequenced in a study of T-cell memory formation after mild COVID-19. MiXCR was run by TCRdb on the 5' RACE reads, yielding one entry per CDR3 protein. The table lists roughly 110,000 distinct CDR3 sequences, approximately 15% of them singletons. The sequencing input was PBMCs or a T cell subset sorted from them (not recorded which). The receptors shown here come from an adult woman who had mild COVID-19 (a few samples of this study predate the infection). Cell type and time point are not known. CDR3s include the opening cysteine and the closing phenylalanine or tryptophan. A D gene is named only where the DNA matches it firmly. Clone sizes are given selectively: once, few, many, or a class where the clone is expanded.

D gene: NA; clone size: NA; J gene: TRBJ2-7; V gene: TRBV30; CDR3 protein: CAWAVSSPLHEQYF; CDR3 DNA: TGTGCCTGGGCCGTCAGCTCACCCTTACACGAGCAGTACTTC
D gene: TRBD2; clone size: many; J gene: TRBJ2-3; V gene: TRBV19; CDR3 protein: CASSLGRESDTQYF; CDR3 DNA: TGTGCCAGTAGCCTCGGGCGGGAGTCAGATACGCAGTATTTT
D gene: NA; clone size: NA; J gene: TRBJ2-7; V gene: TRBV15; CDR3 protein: CATSRDRSPPEQYF; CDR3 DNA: TGTGCCACCAGCAGAGATCGGAGTCCACCCGAGCAGTACTTC
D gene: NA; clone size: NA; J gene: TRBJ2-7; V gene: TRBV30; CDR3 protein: CAYRTPLYYEQYF; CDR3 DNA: TGTGCCTACAGGACCCCCCTGTACTACGAGCAGTACTTC
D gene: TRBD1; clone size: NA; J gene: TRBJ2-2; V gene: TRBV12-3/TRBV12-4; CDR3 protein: CASSIRTGGSGELFF; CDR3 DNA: TGTGCCAGCAGTATTAGGACAGGGGGCTCCGGGGAGCTGTTTTTT
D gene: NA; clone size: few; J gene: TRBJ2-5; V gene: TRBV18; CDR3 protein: CASPTTSGTTGQYF; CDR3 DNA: TGTGCCAGCCCGACAACCTCCGGGACAACCGGTCAGTACTTC
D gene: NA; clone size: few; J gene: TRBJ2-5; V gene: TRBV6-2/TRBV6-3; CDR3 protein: CASSRTRYQETQYF; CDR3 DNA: TGTGCCAGCAGCCGAACTCGGTACCAAGAGACCCAGTACTTC
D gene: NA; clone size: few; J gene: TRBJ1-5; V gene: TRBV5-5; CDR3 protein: CASSLELLDQPQHF; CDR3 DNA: TGTGCCAGCAGCTTGGAGCTCCTGGATCAGCCCCAGCATTTT
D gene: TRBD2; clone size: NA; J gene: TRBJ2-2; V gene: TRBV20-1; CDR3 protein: CSARDPAGWTGELFF; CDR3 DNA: TGCAGTGCTAGGGACCCAGCGGGGTGGACCGGGGAGCTGTTTTTT
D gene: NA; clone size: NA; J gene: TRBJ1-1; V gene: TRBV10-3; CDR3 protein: CAISGEGMGTEAFF; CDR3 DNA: TGTGCCATCAGTGGGGAAGGCATGGGCACTGAAGCTTTCTTT
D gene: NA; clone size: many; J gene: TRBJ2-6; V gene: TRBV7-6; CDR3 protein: CASSLAGWANVLTF; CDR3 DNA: TGTGCCAGCAGCTTAGCGGGGTGGGCCAACGTCCTGACTTTC
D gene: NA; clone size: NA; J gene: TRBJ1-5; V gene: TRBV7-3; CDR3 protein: CASRTLGGDLRGNQPQHF; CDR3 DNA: TGTGCCAGCAGAACCCTTGGCGGCGACCTTCGGGGCAATCAGCCCCAGCATTTT
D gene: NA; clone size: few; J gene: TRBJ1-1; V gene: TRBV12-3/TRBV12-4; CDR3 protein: CASSADGLEAFF; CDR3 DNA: TGTGCCAGCAGTGCGGACGGCCTAGAAGCTTTCTTT
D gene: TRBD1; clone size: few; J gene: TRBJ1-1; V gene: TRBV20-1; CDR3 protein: CSARGQGGMNTEAFF; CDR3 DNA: TGCAGTGCTAGAGGCCAGGGGGGGATGAACACTGAAGCTTTCTTT
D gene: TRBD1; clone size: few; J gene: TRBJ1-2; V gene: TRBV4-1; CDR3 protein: CASSQVTGGAGYTF; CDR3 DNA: TGCGCCAGCAGCCAAGTCACAGGGGGCGCAGGCTACACCTTC
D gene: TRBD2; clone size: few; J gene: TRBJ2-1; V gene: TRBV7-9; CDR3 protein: CASSLGLTSEYNEQFF; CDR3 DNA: TGTGCCAGCAGCTTAGGTCTGACTAGCGAGTACAATGAGCAGTTCTTC
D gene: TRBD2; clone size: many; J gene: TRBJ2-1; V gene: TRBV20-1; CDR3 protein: CSASPPGTSGGARDNEQFF; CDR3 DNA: TGCAGTGCTAGTCCTCCCGGGACTAGCGGGGGGGCCAGGGACAATGAGCAGTTCTTC
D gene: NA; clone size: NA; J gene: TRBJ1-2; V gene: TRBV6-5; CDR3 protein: CASSAHRNGYTF; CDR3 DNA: TGTGCCAGCAGTGCCCACAGGAATGGCTACACCTTC
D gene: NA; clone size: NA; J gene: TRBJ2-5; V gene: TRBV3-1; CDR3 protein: CASSQGAGGYQETQYF; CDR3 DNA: TGTGCCAGCAGCCAAGGGGCAGGAGGGTACCAAGAGACCCAGTACTTC
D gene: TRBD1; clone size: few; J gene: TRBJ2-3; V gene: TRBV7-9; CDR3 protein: CASSDTRDRETSDTDTQYF; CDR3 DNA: TGTGCCAGCAGCGACACCCGGGACAGGGAAACTTCGGACACAGATACGCAGTATTTT
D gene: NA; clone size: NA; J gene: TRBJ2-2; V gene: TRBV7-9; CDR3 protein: CASRVVGLATNTGELFF; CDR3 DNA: TGTGCCAGCAGGGTCGTCGGGCTAGCGACCAACACCGGGGAGCTGTTTTTT
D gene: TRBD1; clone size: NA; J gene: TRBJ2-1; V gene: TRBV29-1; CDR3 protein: CSVRQGAGNEQFF; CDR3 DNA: TGCAGCGTTCGACAGGGGGCGGGTAATGAGCAGTTCTTC
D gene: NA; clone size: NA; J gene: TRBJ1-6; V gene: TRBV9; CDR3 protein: CASSVRGSYNSPLHF; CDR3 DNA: TGTGCCAGCAGCGTCAGGGGTTCCTATAATTCACCCCTCCACTTT
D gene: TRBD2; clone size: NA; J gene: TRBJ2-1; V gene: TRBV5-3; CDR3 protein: CARSLARLAGVTYNEQFF; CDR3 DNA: TGTGCCAGAAGCTTAGCCCGGCTAGCGGGAGTTACCTACAATGAGCAGTTCTTC
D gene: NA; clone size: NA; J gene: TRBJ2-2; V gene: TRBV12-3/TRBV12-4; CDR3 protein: CASSLRGGVNTGELFF; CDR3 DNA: TGTGCCAGCAGTTTAAGGGGCGGGGTGAACACCGGGGAGCTGTTTTTT
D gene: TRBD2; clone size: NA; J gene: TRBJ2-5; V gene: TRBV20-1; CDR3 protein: CSATSRGSAETQYF; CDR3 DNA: TGCAGTGCCACCTCTCGCGGGAGCGCAGAGACCCAGTACTTC
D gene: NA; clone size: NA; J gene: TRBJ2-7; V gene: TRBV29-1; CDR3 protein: CSVDANYEQYF; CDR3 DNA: TGCAGCGTTGACGCGAACTACGAGCAGTACTTC
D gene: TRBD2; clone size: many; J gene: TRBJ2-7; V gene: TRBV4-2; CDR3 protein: CASSQDFTSGRVYEQYF; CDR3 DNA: TGTGCCAGCAGCCAAGATTTCACTAGCGGGAGAGTGTACGAGCAGTACTTC
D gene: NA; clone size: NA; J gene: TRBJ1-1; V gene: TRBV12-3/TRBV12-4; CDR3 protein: CASSPEAFF; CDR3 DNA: TGTGCCAGCAGCCCTGAAGCTTTCTTT
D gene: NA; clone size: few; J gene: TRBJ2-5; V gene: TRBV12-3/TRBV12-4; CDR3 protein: CASSTQWRLQETQYF; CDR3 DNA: TGTGCCAGCAGTACCCAGTGGCGGCTACAAGAGACCCAGTACTTC
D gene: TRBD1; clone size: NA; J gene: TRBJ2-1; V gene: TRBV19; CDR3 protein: CASSLDRDEQFF; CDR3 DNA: TGTGCCAGTAGTCTGGACAGGGACGAGCAGTTCTTC
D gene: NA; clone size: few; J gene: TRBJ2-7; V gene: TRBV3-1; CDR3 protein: CASSQGRWDTSSYEQYF; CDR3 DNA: TGTGCCAGCAGCCAGGGGCGCTGGGACACCAGCTCCTACGAGCAGTACTTC
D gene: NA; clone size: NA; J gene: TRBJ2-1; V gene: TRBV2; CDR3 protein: CASSEKELHEQFF; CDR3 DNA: TGTGCCAGCAGTGAAAAGGAGTTACATGAGCAGTTCTTC
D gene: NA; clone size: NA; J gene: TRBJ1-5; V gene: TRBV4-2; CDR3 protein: CASSQATGPRYGNQPQHF; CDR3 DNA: TGTGCCAGCAGCCAGGCTACCGGGCCACGATATGGCAATCAGCCCCAGCATTTT
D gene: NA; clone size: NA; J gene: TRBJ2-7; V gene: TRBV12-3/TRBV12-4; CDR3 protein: CASSGRTFSYEQYF; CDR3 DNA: TGTGCCAGCAGCGGTAGAACATTCTCCTACGAGCAGTACTTC
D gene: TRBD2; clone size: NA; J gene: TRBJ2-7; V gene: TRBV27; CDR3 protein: CASHSLAALYEQYF; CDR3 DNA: TGTGCCAGTCATTCACTAGCGGCCCTCTACGAGCAGTACTTC
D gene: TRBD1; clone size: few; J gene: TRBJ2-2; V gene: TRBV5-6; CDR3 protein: CASSSPGQGYTGELFF; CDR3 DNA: TGTGCCAGCAGCTCACCGGGACAGGGGTACACCGGGGAGCTGTTTTTT
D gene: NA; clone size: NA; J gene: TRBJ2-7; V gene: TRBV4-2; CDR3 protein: CASSQEDGETYEQYF; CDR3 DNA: TGTGCCAGCAGCCAAGAAGACGGAGAGACCTACGAGCAGTACTTC
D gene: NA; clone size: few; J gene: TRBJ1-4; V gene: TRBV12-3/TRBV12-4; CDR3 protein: CASSDGATNEKLFF; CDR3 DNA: TGTGCCAGCAGTGACGGTGCAACTAATGAAAAACTGTTTTTT
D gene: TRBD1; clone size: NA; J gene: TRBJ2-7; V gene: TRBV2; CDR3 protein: CASSEARGLSNYELYF; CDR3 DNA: TGTGCCAGCAGTGAAGCCAGGGGGCTTAGTAACTACGAGCTGTACTTC
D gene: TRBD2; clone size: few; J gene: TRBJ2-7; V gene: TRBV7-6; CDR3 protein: CASSQVGGEAYEQYF; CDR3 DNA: TGTGCCAGCAGCCAAGTCGGGGGGGAAGCCTACGAGCAGTACTTC
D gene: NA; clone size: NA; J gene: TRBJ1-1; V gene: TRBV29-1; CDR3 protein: CSVTQGFPEAFF; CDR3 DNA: TGCAGCGTGACCCAAGGATTCCCTGAAGCTTTCTTT
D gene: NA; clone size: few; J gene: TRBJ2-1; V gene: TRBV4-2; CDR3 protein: CASSQGPPIRNEQFF; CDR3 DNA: TGTGCCAGCAGCCAGGGACCTCCTATACGGAATGAGCAGTTCTTC
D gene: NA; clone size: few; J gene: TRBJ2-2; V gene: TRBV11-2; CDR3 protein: CASSGTGGELFF; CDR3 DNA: TGTGCCAGCAGCGGTACTGGCGGGGAGCTGTTTTTT
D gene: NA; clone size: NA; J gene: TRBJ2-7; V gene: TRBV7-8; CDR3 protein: CASNTVGFEQYF; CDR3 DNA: TGTGCCAGCAACACGGTGGGTTTCGAGCAGTACTTC
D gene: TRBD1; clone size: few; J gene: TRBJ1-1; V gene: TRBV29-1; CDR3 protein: CSVAGGGNITEAFF; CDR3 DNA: TGCAGCGTTGCGGGAGGGGGCAATATCACAGAAGCTTTCTTT
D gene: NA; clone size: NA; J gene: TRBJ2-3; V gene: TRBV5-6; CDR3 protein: CASSLGFGVSTDTQYF; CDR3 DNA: TGTGCCAGCAGCTTGGGGTTCGGGGTTAGCACAGATACGCAGTATTTT
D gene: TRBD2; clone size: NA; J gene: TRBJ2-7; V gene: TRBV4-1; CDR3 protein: CASSQTGIAGGSYEQYF; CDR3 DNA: TGCGCCAGCAGCCAGACTGGAATAGCGGGAGGTTCCTACGAGCAGTACTTC
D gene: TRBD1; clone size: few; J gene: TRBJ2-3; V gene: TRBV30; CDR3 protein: CAWSDPRQGRPKGDTQYF; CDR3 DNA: TGTGCCTGGAGTGACCCCCGACAGGGACGGCCCAAGGGAGATACGCAGTATTTT
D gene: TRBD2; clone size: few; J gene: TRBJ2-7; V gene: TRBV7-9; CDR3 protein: CASSIAGGYEQYF; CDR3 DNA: TGTGCCAGCAGCATCGCGGGGGGCTACGAGCAGTACTTC
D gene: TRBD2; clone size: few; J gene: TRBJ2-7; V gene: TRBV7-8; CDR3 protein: CASSRGLAGGYEQYF; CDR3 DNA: TGTGCCAGCAGCCGGGGACTAGCGGGAGGCTACGAGCAGTACTTC